This is a list of T cell receptor beta chains from one sample in a study of OX40 agonist ivuxolimab in advanced cancers. Repertoires were generated with immunoSEQ multiplex PCR, while TCRdb's copy carries only in-frame clones and drops some. The sample carries tens of thousands of clones, around nine tenths recorded once. The sample consisted of CD4+ or CD8+ T cells sorted from blood, taken in a trial of the OX40 agonist ivuxolimab. The receptors shown here come from an adult with an advanced solid tumor such as melanoma, head and neck, liver or kidney cancer. CDR3s include the opening cysteine and the closing phenylalanine or tryptophan. A D gene is named only where the DNA matches it firmly. Clone sizes are given selectively: once, few, many, or a class where the clone is expanded.

V gene	D gene	clone size	J gene	CDR3 DNA	CDR3 protein
TRBV6-1	TRBD1	.	TRBJ2-7	TGTGCCAGCAGTGAGCAGGGGGCGGCCGAGCAGTACTTC	CASSEQGAAEQYF
TRBV30	.	.	TRBJ1-2	TGTGCCTGGAGTGTAGGAGGTCCCCCCACCTTC	CAWSVGGPPTF
TRBV7-3	.	.	TRBJ2-3	TGTGCCAGCAGCTTTAAGACTAGAGATACGCAGTATTTT	CASSFKTRDTQYF
TRBV11-2	.	.	TRBJ1-2	TGTGCCAGCAGCCCGCGGCTGAGGGCTAACTATGGCTACACCTTC	CASSPRLRANYGYTF
TRBV11-3	TRBD2	.	TRBJ2-1	TGTGCCAGCAGCTTAGGCGCGGGAGGGGGGTATGAGCAGTTCTTC	CASSLGAGGGYEQFF
TRBV28	.	.	TRBJ2-1	TGTGCCAGCAGTCCCCACAGGGCCGCCTACAATGAGCAGTTCTTC	CASSPHRAAYNEQFF
TRBV6-5	TRBD1	.	TRBJ2-3	TGTGCCAGCAGTTACAGGACAGGGTTTAGGGATACGCAGTATTTT	CASSYRTGFRDTQYF
TRBV29-1	.	once	TRBJ1-1	TGCAGCGTTCTAAGGCGGGGGGAGGGCACTGAAGCTTTCTTT	CSVLRRGEGTEAFF
TRBV5-1	.	.	TRBJ1-1	TGCGCCAGCAGCTTGGACAGGGCGGGGGTGACTGAAGCTTTCTTT	CASSLDRAGVTEAFF
TRBV11-3	.	.	TRBJ2-7	TGTGCCAGCAGCTTAGACGCCGACGGGGGCGAGCAGTACTTC	CASSLDADGGEQYF
TRBV4-2	TRBD1	few	TRBJ1-4	TGTGCCAGCAGCCCCGGGACAGCGGAAGAAAAACTGTTTTTT	CASSPGTAEEKLFF
TRBV7-9	.	.	TRBJ2-1	TGTGCCAGCAGCTTAGACAGTTATGGAAAACAGTTCTTC	CASSLDSYGKQFF
TRBV27	TRBD1	once	TRBJ2-3	TGTGCCAGCAGTTTAGACAGGGGGACAGATACGCAGTATTTT	CASSLDRGTDTQYF
TRBV5-1	.	once	TRBJ2-5	TGCGCCAGCAGCTTGGAGAACAGCCAAGAGACCCAGTACTTC	CASSLENSQETQYF
TRBV28	.	.	TRBJ1-2	TGTGCCAGCAGTTTTCACAGCCGGCAGGTCGGGAACTATGGCTACACCTTC	CASSFHSRQVGNYGYTF
TRBV5-8	.	.	TRBJ1-6	TGTGCCAGCAGCCCGCTCCGGGGGAGGAGGACACCCCTCCACTTT	CASSPLRGRRTPLHF
TRBV10-3	.	.	TRBJ1-4	TGCGCCATCGGGGGGGGGACTAATGAAAAACTGTTTTTT	CAIGGGTNEKLFF
TRBV5-1	.	.	TRBJ1-5	TGCGCCAGCAGCTTGGAGGCAGGGGTTCAGCCCCAGCATTTT	CASSLEAGVQPQHF
TRBV9	TRBD2	.	TRBJ2-7	TGTGCCAGCAGCGTAGCTAGCGGGGACTCCTACGAGCAGTACTTC	CASSVASGDSYEQYF
TRBV30	.	.	TRBJ1-5	TGTGCCTGGAGTGTAGCAGGAAATAACAATCAGCCCCAGCATTTT	CAWSVAGNNNQPQHF
TRBV28	TRBD1	once	TRBJ1-2	TGTGCCAGCACTTTAGGACAGGGCCTCTGGCGGAAAGGCTACACCTTC	CASTLGQGLWRKGYTF
TRBV7-2	TRBD1	.	TRBJ1-1	TGTGCCAGCAGCTTAACCCGGACAGGGCCGAACACTGAAGCTTTCTTT	CASSLTRTGPNTEAFF
TRBV5-1	.	.	TRBJ2-5	TGCGCCAGCAGCTTAGTGGGGAGCCAAGAGACCCAGTACTTC	CASSLVGSQETQYF
TRBV7-9	.	.	TRBJ2-3	TGTGCCAGCAGCTTAGACGTAACAGATACGCAGTATTTT	CASSLDVTDTQYF
TRBV25-1	.	.	TRBJ2-1	TGTGCCAGCAGTGCCGTCGGGGTGATCAAGAACAATGAGCAGTTCTTC	CASSAVGVIKNNEQFF
TRBV30	.	.	TRBJ1-2	TGTGCCTGGAGTCCGCTGACAGGCACTGACTTC	CAWSPLTGTDF
TRBV18	.	.	TRBJ1-6	TGTGCCAGCTCTCAGGAATTCCTTGATTCACCCCTCCACTTT	CASSQEFLDSPLHF
TRBV13	.	.	TRBJ1-3	TGTGCCAGCAGCTGGAGGGGAAACACCATATATTTT	CASSWRGNTIYF
TRBV7-2	.	.	TRBJ1-5	TGTGCCAGCAGCCCGGGAGGCAGGGATCGGCAGCCCCAGCATTTT	CASSPGGRDRQPQHF
TRBV19	.	.	TRBJ1-1	TGTGCCAGTAGTACCACAGGGAAAACGAATCCAATGAACACTGAAGCTTTCTTT	CASSTTGKTNPMNTEAFF
TRBV7-9	.	.	TRBJ2-1	TGTGCCAGCAGCTCAGGTAGGACCGTCGACAATGAGCAGTTCTTC	CASSSGRTVDNEQFF
TRBV19	TRBD1	.	TRBJ2-3	TGTGCCAGTAGGAGTATGGGACAGGGGACAGATACGCAGTATTTT	CASRSMGQGTDTQYF
TRBV19	TRBD2	.	TRBJ2-7	TGTGCCAGTAGTACCCCGGGACTAGCGGGCGAGCAGTACTTC	CASSTPGLAGEQYF
TRBV28	.	.	TRBJ2-1	TGTGCCAGCAGTTTTAATGAGCAGTTCTTC	CASSFNEQFF
TRBV7-2	.	.	TRBJ2-3	TGTGCCAGCAGCCTGACACTTACCACAGATACGCAGTATTTT	CASSLTLTTDTQYF
TRBV23-1	TRBD1	.	TRBJ2-4	TGCGCCAGCAGTCAATTGGGGACAGTCAAAAACATTCAGTACTTC	CASSQLGTVKNIQYF
TRBV7-9	TRBD1	.	TRBJ2-3	TGTGCCAGCAGCATGGGACAGGGCACAGATACGCAGTATTTT	CASSMGQGTDTQYF
TRBV20-1	.	few	TRBJ2-7	TGCAGTGCAAACAGGGAGTACGAGCAGTACTTC	CSANREYEQYF
TRBV14	.	.	TRBJ2-2	TGTGCCAGCAGTCGAAGGGCACAAAACACCGGGGAGCTGTTTTTT	CASSRRAQNTGELFF
TRBV2	.	.	TRBJ1-5	TGTGCCAGCAGTGACGGAGGCAATCAGCCCCAGCATTTT	CASSDGGNQPQHF
TRBV28	.	.	TRBJ1-1	TGTGCCAGCAGTACCCCCCCGACCGGAGGGGAAGCTTTCTTT	CASSTPPTGGEAFF
TRBV7-6	.	.	TRBJ2-7	TGTGCCAGCAGCCCCCAACAGGGACCCACCTACGAGCAGTACTTC	CASSPQQGPTYEQYF
TRBV7-2	.	few	TRBJ1-2	TGTGCCAGCACCTTCGGGTCACTGTCTAACTATGGCTACACCTTC	CASTFGSLSNYGYTF
TRBV7-9	.	.	TRBJ1-2	TGTGCCAGCAGCTTTTACAGGGCCTCTAACTATGGCTACACCTTC	CASSFYRASNYGYTF
TRBV5-5	TRBD1	.	TRBJ2-7	TGTGCCAGCAGCTTGGTGGGACAGGCCTACTACGAGCAGTACTTC	CASSLVGQAYYEQYF
TRBV7-9	.	.	TRBJ2-5	TGTGCCAGCAGCTTAAGCACCCACCCGGGACGTAAAGAGACCCAGTACTTC	CASSLSTHPGRKETQYF
TRBV20-1	TRBD1	.	TRBJ1-2	TGCAGTGCTAGGACAGGGGATGGCTACACCTTC	CSARTGDGYTF
TRBV28	.	.	TRBJ1-5	TGTGCCACTAGGGGTGGCGTTCAGCCCCAGCATTTT	CATRGGVQPQHF
TRBV19	.	.	TRBJ1-3	TGTGCCAGTAGGGCCGGGACCGCGAGCTCTGGAAACACCATATATTTT	CASRAGTASSGNTIYF
TRBV10-2	.	.	TRBJ2-5	TGCGCCAGCAGGTCGGCAGGGGAAGAGACCCAGTACTTC	CASRSAGEETQYF